This TCR beta chain was recovered during a study of blood T cell repertoires in COVID-19. Study details: Acute and convalescent COVID-19 samples came from the United States, Italy and Spain. T cells, B-cell-depleted T cells, or PBMCs provided the cDNA or gDNA that served as material.

Per the original methods: Reference gene primer amplification gave estimated nucleated cell counts. Profiling relied on immunoSEQ multiplex PCR, and the TCRdb table lists in-frame clones only, not all of them. V and J calls and clone size are given by that table; D and trimming were obtained from the DNA. The data contain about 140,000 clones, around 80% of them seen just once; the ten biggest clones take up about an eighth. This clone was seen only a few times. CDR1 and CDR2 from the germline V gene are SGHVS and FNYEAQ. J gave up 5 bases and V 5 bases, and 5 bases lay outside the gene matches. This CDR3 is built from 13 residues.

This chain joins TRBV7-6 and TRBJ2-5; 7 bases are a match to TRBD2. The sequence was obtained from a man at least 80 years old with acute or convalescent COVID-19. The sample comprised peripheral blood. CDR3 region: CASSGLGGETQYF. In nucleotides, the CDR3 is TGTGCCAGCAGCGGCCTCGGGGGGGAGACCCAGTACTTC.